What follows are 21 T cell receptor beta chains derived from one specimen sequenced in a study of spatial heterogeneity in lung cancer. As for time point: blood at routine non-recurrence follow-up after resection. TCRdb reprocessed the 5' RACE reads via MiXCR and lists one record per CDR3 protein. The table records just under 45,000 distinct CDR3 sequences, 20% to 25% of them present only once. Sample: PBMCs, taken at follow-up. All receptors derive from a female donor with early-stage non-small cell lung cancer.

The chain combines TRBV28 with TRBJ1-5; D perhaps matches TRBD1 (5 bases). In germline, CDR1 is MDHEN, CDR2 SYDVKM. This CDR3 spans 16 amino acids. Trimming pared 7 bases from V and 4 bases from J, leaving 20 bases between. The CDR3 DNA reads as TGTGCCAGCACTATCTCTGGGCCCTGGGGGAATCAGCCCCAGCATTTT. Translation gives CASTISGPWGNQPQHF.

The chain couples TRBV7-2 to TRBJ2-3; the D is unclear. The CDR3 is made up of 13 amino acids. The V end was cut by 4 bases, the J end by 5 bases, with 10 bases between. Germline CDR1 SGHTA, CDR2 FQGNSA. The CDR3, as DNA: TGTGCCAGCAGCTCACGCGCGGAAGATACGCAGTATTTT. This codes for CASSSRAEDTQYF.

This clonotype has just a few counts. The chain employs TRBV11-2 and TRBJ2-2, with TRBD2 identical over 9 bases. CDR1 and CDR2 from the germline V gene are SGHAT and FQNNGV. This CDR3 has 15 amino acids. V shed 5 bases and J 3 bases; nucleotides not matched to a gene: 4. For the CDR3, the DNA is TGTGCCAGCAGCCCAAGCGGGGGGTACACCGGGGAGCTGTTTTTT. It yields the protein CASSPSGGYTGELFF.

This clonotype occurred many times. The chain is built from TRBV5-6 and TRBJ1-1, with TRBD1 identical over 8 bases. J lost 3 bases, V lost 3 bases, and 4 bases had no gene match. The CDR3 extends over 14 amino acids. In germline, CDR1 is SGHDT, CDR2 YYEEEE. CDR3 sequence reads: CASSSGQGYTEAFF. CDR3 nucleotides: TGTGCCAGCAGCTCCGGACAGGGCTACACTGAAGCTTTCTTT.

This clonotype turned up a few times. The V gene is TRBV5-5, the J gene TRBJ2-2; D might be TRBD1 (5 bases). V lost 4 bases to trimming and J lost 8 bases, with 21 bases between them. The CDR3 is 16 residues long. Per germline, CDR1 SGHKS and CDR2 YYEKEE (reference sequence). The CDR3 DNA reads TGTGCCAGCAGCCGGTTTTGGGGCTCGCGTCCGGGGGAGCTGTTTTTT. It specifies CASSRFWGSRPGELFF.

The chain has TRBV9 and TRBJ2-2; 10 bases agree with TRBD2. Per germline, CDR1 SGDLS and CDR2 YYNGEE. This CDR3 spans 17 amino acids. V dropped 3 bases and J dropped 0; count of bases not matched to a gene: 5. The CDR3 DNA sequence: TGTGCCAGCAGCGGGGAGCGGGGGGGCTCGAACACCGGGGAGCTGTTTTTT. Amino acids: CASSGERGGSNTGELFF.

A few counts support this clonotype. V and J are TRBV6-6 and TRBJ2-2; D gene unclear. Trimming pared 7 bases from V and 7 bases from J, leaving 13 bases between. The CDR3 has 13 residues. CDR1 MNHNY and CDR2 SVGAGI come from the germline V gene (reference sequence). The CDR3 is CASTSQMGGELFF. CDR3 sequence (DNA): TGTGCCAGCACGTCTCAGATGGGCGGGGAGCTGTTTTTT.

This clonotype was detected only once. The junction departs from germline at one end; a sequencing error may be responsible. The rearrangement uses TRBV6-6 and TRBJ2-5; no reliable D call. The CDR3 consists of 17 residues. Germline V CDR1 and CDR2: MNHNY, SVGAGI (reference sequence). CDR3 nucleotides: TGTGCCAGCAGTTCGGGCGGCCGTACGGTGGGCCAAGAGACCCTGTACTTC. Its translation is CASSSGGRTVGQETLYF.

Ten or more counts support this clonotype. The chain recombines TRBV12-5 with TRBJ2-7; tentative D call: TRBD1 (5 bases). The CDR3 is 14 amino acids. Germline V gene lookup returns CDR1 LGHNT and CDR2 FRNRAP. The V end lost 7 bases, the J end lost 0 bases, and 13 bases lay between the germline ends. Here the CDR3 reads CASAGQLSSYEQYF. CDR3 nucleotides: TGTGCTAGTGCAGGGCAGCTAAGCTCCTACGAGCAGTACTTC.

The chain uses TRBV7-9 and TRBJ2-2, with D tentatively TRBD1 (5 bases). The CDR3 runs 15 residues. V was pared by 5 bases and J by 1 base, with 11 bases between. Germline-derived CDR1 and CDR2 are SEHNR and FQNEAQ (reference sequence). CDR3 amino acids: CASSPPGQNTGELFF. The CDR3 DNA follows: TGTGCCAGCAGCCCCCCAGGACAGAACACCGGGGAGCTGTTTTTT.

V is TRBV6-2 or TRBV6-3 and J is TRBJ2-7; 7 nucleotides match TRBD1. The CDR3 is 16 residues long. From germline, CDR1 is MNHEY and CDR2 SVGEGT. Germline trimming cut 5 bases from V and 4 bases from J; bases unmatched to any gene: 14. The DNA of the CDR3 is TGTGCCAGCAGTCCCCATGAGGGGGCGGTGGGTTACGAGCAGTACGTC. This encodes CASSPHEGAVGYEQYV.

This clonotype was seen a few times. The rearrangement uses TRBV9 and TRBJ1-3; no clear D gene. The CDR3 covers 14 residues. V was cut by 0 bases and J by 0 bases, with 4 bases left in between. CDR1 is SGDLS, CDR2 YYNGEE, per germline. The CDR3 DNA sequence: TGTGCCAGCAGCGTAGGTAGCTCTGGAAACACCATATATTTT. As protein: CASSVGSSGNTIYF.

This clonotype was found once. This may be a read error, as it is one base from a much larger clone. As DNA, the CDR3 is TGTGTCAGCAGCAGACTGCTCAGGGGAGCTGAGCAGTTCTTC. The encoded protein is CVSSRLLRGAEQFF. V gene TRBV13 combines with J gene TRBJ2-1; weak D call: TRBD1 (6 bases). CDR1 and CDR2 from the germline V gene are PRHDT and FYEKMQ (reference sequence). The CDR3 is 14 residues long.

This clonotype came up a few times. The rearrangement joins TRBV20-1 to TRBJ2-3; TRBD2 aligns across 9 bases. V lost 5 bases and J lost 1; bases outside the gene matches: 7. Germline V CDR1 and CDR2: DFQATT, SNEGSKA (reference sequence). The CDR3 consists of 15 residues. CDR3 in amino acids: CSASGGGAGTDTQYF. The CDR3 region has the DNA TGCAGTGCTTCCGGCGGGGGGGCAGGCACAGATACGCAGTATTTT.

The DNA for the CDR3 is TGTGCCAGCAGTTCTCCAGGGAGCTCCTACGAGCAGTACGTC. This gives the protein CASSSPGSSYEQYV. The rearrangement joins TRBV27 to TRBJ2-7, with D possibly being TRBD1 or TRBD2 (5 bases each). Germline V lookup: CDR1 MNHEY, CDR2 SMNVEV (reference sequence). The CDR3 spans 14 residues. V was shortened by 4 bases and J by 0 bases, with 10 bases between the two germline ends.

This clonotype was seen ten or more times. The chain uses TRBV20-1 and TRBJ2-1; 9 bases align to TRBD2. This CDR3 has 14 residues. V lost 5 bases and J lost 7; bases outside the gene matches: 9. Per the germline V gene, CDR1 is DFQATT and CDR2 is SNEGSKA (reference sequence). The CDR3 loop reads CSAQREEGRNEQFF. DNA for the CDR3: TGCAGTGCTCAGCGGGAGGAGGGCCGTAATGAGCAGTTCTTC.

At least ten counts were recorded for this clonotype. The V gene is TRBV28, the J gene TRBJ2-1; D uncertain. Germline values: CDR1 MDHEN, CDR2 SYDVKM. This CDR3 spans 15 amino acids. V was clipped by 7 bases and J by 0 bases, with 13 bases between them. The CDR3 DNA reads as TGTGCCAGCACCTCCGACCCTAGCTCCTACAATGAGCAGTTCTTC. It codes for CASTSDPSSYNEQFF.

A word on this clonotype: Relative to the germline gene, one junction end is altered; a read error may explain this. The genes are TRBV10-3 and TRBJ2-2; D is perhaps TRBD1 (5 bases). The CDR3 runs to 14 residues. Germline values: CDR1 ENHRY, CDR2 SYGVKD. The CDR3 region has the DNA TGTACCATCAGGGAAAGGCTTCCCACCGGGGAGCTGTTTTTT. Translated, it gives CTIRERLPTGELFF.

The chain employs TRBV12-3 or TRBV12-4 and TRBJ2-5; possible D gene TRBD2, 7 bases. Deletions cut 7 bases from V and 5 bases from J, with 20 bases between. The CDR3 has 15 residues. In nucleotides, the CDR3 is TGTGCCAGCACCTGGGGGGGGCCCGTGCGGGAGACCCAGTACTTC. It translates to CASTWGGPVRETQYF.

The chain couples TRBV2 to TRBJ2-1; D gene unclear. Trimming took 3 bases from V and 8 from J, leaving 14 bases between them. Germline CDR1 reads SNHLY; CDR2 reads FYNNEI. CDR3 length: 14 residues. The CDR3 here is CASSEGITRDEQFF. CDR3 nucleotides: TGTGCCAGCAGTGAGGGTATCACAAGGGATGAGCAGTTCTTC.

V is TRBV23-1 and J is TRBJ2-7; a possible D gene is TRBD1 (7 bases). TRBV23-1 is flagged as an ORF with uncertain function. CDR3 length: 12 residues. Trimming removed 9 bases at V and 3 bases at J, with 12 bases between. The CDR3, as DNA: TGCGCCAGGGACAGGCGGGACTACGAGCAGTACGTC. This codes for CARDRRDYEQYV.